Below, 31 T cell receptor beta chains from the same sample are listed, as sequenced in a study of blood T cells in healthy people across ages. A second PCR of about 7 to 12 cycles used a sample-barcoded 5' primer and a J-beta primer mix. In TCRdb, the 5' RACE reads were re-called with MiXCR into one record per CDR3 protein. The repertoire has fewer than 750,000 distinct CDR3 sequences, 40% to 55% of them found once; the top ten carry approximately 23%. The sample taken for sequencing was blood. Every receptor here comes from an older man in good health.

The CDR3 loop reads CSVAGSYEQYF. The CDR3 bases are TGCAGTGTGGCAGGGTCCTACGAGCAGTACTTC. The genes are TRBV20-1 and TRBJ2-7, with D perhaps TRBD1 (5 bases). This CDR3 contains 11 residues. V was pared by 7 bases and J by 1 base, with 8 bases between. Per the germline V gene, CDR1 is DFQATT and CDR2 is SNEGSKA (reference sequence).

In its sample, this clonotype was seen a few times. The rearrangement uses TRBV28 and TRBJ2-7; weak D call: TRBD2 (6 bases). The V end was cut by 4 bases, the J end by 3 bases, with 13 bases between. The CDR3 has 14 amino acids. CDR1 MDHEN and CDR2 SYDVKM come from the germline V gene. The CDR3: CASSWEDRDYEQYF. The CDR3 nucleotides read TGTGCCAGCAGTTGGGAGGACCGCGACTACGAGCAGTACTTC.

The chain couples TRBV4-2 to TRBJ2-1; TRBD2 matches 7 bases. The germline V gene encodes CDR1 LGHNA and CDR2 YNFKEQ. J lost 6 bases, V lost 0 bases, and 5 bases had no gene match. The CDR3 totals 15 residues. The DNA of the CDR3 is TGTGCCAGCAGCCAAGATTGGGAGGGCGTCAATGAGCAGTTCTTC. Translating it yields CASSQDWEGVNEQFF.

The rearrangement links TRBV20-1 to TRBJ2-7; 11 bases are shared with TRBD1. The CDR3 loop spans 13 amino acids. Losses at the gene ends were 6 bases for V and 0 bases for J; bases not matched to a gene: 1. The germline V gene encodes CDR1 DFQATT and CDR2 SNEGSKA (reference sequence). CDR3 amino acids: CSAGTGGSYEQYF. DNA for the CDR3: TGCAGTGCCGGGACAGGGGGCTCCTACGAGCAGTACTTC.

There are a few counts of this clonotype. V is TRBV6-2 or TRBV6-3 and J is TRBJ1-5; no reliable D call. Germline assignment: CDR1 MNHEY and CDR2 SVGEGT. This CDR3 is 18 amino acids long. V gave up 0 bases and J gave up 3 bases, with 18 bases separating them. Here the CDR3 reads CASSYSKQLIPTNQPQHF. The CDR3 nucleotides are TGTGCCAGCAGTTACTCGAAACAGCTAATACCGACCAATCAGCCCCAGCATTTT.

The V call is TRBV4-2, the J call TRBJ2-1; 10 nucleotides agree with TRBD1. Germline CDR1 and CDR2: LGHNA and YNFKEQ. J gave up 3 bases and V 5 bases, and 7 bases lay outside the gene matches. There are 16 residues in the CDR3. The CDR3 region is CASSSLGQGDYNEQFF. The CDR3 DNA follows: TGTGCCAGCAGCTCCTTAGGACAGGGGGACTACAATGAGCAGTTCTTC.

The sample holds a few counts of this clonotype. The chain recombines TRBV28 with TRBJ2-1, with 8 bases matching TRBD2. This CDR3 comprises 14 residues. Germline trimming cut 4 bases from V and 6 bases from J; bases unmatched to any gene: 5. Germline CDR1 and CDR2: MDHEN and SYDVKM. In DNA form, the CDR3 reads TGTGCCAGCAGTTCCGGGACTAGGAGCAATGAGCAGTTCTTC. This encodes CASSSGTRSNEQFF.

This chain joins TRBV7-9 and TRBJ2-1, with 9 bases identical to TRBD2. With V trimmed by 5 bases and J by 6 bases, 11 bases remained unmatched. The germline V gene encodes CDR1 SEHNR and CDR2 FQNEAQ (reference sequence). The CDR3 spans 16 residues. The CDR3 nucleotides read TGTGCCAGCAGCCCCACGGGACTAGCAAGGAGCAATGAGCAGTTCTTC. As protein: CASSPTGLARSNEQFF.

The V gene is TRBV20-1, the J gene TRBJ2-1, with 7 bases matching TRBD2. The CDR3 contains 13 residues. Germline CDR1 and CDR2: DFQATT and SNEGSKA (reference sequence). The J segment lost 8 bases and the V segment lost 5 bases, leaving 9 bases of the junction unmatched. CDR3 amino acids: CSAPRTRTHEQFF. CDR3 DNA sequence: TGCAGTGCTCCTAGGACTAGAACACATGAGCAGTTCTTC.

This chain uses TRBV4-2 with TRBJ2-1; 15 nucleotides line up with TRBD2. This CDR3 is built from 16 residues. The V gene's germline CDR1 is LGHNA and CDR2 YNFKEQ. V was pared by 6 bases and J by 10 bases, with 10 bases of the junction left unmatched. The CDR3 reads CASRHQGTSGRQEQFF. In nucleotides, the CDR3 is TGTGCCAGCAGGCATCAGGGGACTAGCGGGAGGCAGGAGCAGTTCTTC.

Many counts were recorded for this clonotype. This chain connects TRBV6-5 to TRBJ2-1; TRBD2 matches at 14 bases. The CDR3 runs 20 residues. V was pared by 6 bases and J by 0 bases, with 13 bases of the junction left unmatched. Per the germline V gene, CDR1 is MNHEY and CDR2 is SVGAGI. The CDR3 region is CASRYGTSGGLPNSYNEQFF. The CDR3, as DNA: TGTGCCAGCAGATATGGGACTAGCGGGGGCCTACCTAACTCCTACAATGAGCAGTTCTTC.

The V call is TRBV6-2 or TRBV6-3, the J call TRBJ2-1, with 7 bases lining up with TRBD1. The germline gives CDR1 MNHEY, CDR2 SVGEGT. The length of the CDR3 is 20 residues. Trimming removed 6 bases from V and 0 bases from J; junction bases left unmatched: 20. The CDR3 loop is CASSTAPYTGDEPSYNEQFF. CDR3 nucleotide sequence: TGTGCCAGCAGCACCGCGCCATACACAGGGGACGAACCCTCCTACAATGAGCAGTTCTTC.

Turning to this clonotype: Compared with germline, one end of the junction differs, possibly owing to a read error. The rearrangement links TRBV6-5 to TRBJ2-2, with a possible D match to TRBD2 (6 bases). CDR3 length: 14 residues. Germline loops: CDR1 MNHEY, CDR2 SVGAGI. This chain's CDR3 is CASTKEGRTGELFF. Written as DNA, the CDR3 is TGTGCCAGCACGAAGGAGGGGAGAACCGGGGAGTTGTTTTTT.

In this sample, this clonotype turned up a few times. The V gene is TRBV7-6, the J gene TRBJ2-3; no firm D call. V was clipped by 5 bases and J by 4 bases, with 7 bases between them. Germline loops: CDR1 SGHVS, CDR2 FNYEAQ. This CDR3 has 12 amino acids. The CDR3 here is CASSTSADTQYF. CDR3 DNA sequence: TGTGCCAGCAGCACCTCGGCAGATACGCAGTATTTT. Drawing the rest from reference TRBV7-6 and TRBJ2-3, the complete variable domain is GAGVSQSPRYKVTKRGQDVALRCDPISGHVSLYWYRQALGQGPEFLTYFNYEAQQDKSGLPNDRFSAERPEGSISTLTIQRTEQRDSAMYRCASSTSADTQYFGPGTRLTVL.

This clonotype was detected only a few times. The genes are TRBV20-1 and TRBJ2-3; D remains unclear. V gave up 1 base and J gave up 4 bases, with 6 bases separating them. This CDR3 contains 12 residues. Looked up from germline, CDR1 is DFQATT and CDR2 is SNEGSKA (reference sequence). The CDR3 nucleotides are TGCAGTGCTAGAGTGACTGCAGATACGCAGTATTTT. Protein sequence: CSARVTADTQYF.

This clonotype showed up just a few times. The chain has TRBV20-1 and TRBJ1-2; 7 bases are shared with TRBD1. This CDR3 is built from 14 residues. The trim removed 1 base at V and 7 bases at J, leaving 9 bases unmatched. Germline CDR1 DFQATT, CDR2 SNEGSKA (reference sequence). The CDR3 bases are TGCAGTGCTAGAGTTAGACAGGGAGAAGTTGGCTACACCTTC. Its protein product is CSARVRQGEVGYTF.

The sample holds many counts of this clonotype. The chain couples TRBV6-5 to TRBJ2-3, with 16 nucleotides matching TRBD2. Germline-derived CDR1 and CDR2 are MNHEY and SVGAGI. The CDR3 length is 20 residues. The ends lost 0 bases at V and 2 bases at J; junction bases unmatched: 8. CDR3 coding DNA: TGTGCCAGCAGTTACTCTACGGGGACTAGCGGGAGGGGATCCACAGATACGCAGTATTTT. It yields the protein CASSYSTGTSGRGSTDTQYF.

This clonotype was seen repeatedly, ten times or more. V and J are TRBV6-6 and TRBJ2-3; TRBD1 matches 7 bases. Germline CDR1 reads MNHNY; CDR2 reads SVGAGI (reference sequence). The V gene end was trimmed by 5 bases and the J gene end by 4 bases; junction bases not matched to a gene: 6. The CDR3 spans 14 residues. This chain's CDR3 is CASSDDRAADTQYF. The CDR3 nucleotides read TGTGCCAGCAGTGACGACAGGGCCGCAGATACGCAGTATTTT.

Comments on this clonotype: An end of the junction differs from the germline gene, which may be a read error. The genes are TRBV5-1 and TRBJ2-1, with a weak D call TRBD1 (6 bases). CDR1 SGHRS and CDR2 YFSETQ come from the germline V gene. The CDR3 runs to 15 residues. CDR3 bases: TGCGCCAGCAGCTTGGGGGACATGGCCATCAATAAGCAGTTCTTC. It yields the protein CASSLGDMAINKQFF.

This clonotype has a handful of counts. The rearrangement uses TRBV20-1 and TRBJ2-5; tentative D call: TRBD2 (5 bases). The CDR3 is 13 amino acids. Trimming took 5 bases from V and 3 from J, leaving 13 bases between them. Germline assignment: CDR1 DFQATT and CDR2 SNEGSKA (reference sequence). The CDR3 region is CSAGLTTKETQYF. The CDR3 DNA sequence: TGCAGTGCTGGCCTGACTACTAAAGAGACCCAGTACTTC.

V and J are TRBV7-3 and TRBJ2-4; D might be TRBD1 (7 bases). The J call may be incorrect, as the DNA end agrees better with TRBJ2-7. The CDR3 runs 18 residues. Germline-derived CDR1 and CDR2 are SGHTA and FQGTGA. The DNA for the CDR3 is TGTGCCAGCAGCTTAACGGGAGGCGGGACAGCGGTGACCTACGAGCAGTACTTC. Its translation: CASSLTGGGTAVTYEQYF.

The rearrangement uses TRBV28 and TRBJ2-1; 15 bases line up with TRBD2. The CDR3 has 15 amino acids. V lost 4 bases and J lost 10; bases outside the gene matches: 5. CDR1 is MDHEN, CDR2 SYDVKM, per germline. Written as DNA, the CDR3 is TGTGCCAGCAGTTGGACTAGCGGGGGGGCCAAAGAGCAGTTCTTC. Translation: CASSWTSGGAKEQFF.

A few counts support this clonotype. J is TRBJ2-1 and V is TRBV6-2 or TRBV6-3; 11 bases line up with TRBD2. V shed 6 bases, J shed 4 bases, and the junction held 8 bases outside the gene matches. The CDR3 is made up of 16 amino acids. Germline CDR1 and CDR2: MNHEY and SVGEGT. This chain's CDR3 is CASSSLTSGAYNEQFF. CDR3 coding DNA: TGTGCCAGCAGCTCCTTGACTAGCGGGGCGTACAATGAGCAGTTCTTC.

On this clonotype: A much larger clone sits a single nucleotide away, making a read error possible. The chain carries TRBV20-1 and TRBJ1-2; D is uncertain. The CDR3 length is 14 residues. Germline CDR1 is DFQATT and CDR2 is SNEGSKA (reference sequence). V was cut by 3 bases and J by 4 bases, with 15 bases left in between. The DNA of the CDR3 is TGCAGTGCTAGCGAAAGAAAGCAGCCCTATGGCTACACCTTC. It is translated as CSASERKQPYGYTF.

This clonotype came up many times. The V gene is TRBV6-6, the J gene TRBJ2-5; 9 nucleotides align to TRBD2. The CDR3 covers 14 residues. Germline trimming cut 6 bases from V and 1 base from J; bases unmatched to any gene: 3. Germline CDR1 and CDR2: MNHNY and SVGAGI (reference sequence). The CDR3 is CASRRGGPQETQYF. The CDR3, as DNA: TGTGCCAGCAGGCGGGGGGGCCCCCAAGAGACCCAGTACTTC.

This clonotype was observed a handful of times. This chain links TRBV3-1 with TRBJ2-1; 7 bases are shared with TRBD2. The CDR3 contains 11 residues. The germline V gene has CDR1 LGHDT and CDR2 YNNKEL (reference sequence). The junction had 2 bases not matched to a gene; V was cut back by 4 bases and J by 11 bases. The CDR3: CASSLSGKQFF. For the CDR3, the DNA is TGTGCCAGCAGCCTCAGCGGGAAGCAGTTCTTC.

This clonotype occurred a few times. This chain links TRBV28 with TRBJ1-1; the D gene is possibly TRBD1 (5 bases). Germline V gene lookup returns CDR1 MDHEN and CDR2 SYDVKM. V was shortened by 3 bases and J by 1 base, with 12 bases between the two germline ends. This CDR3 is 15 amino acids long. The CDR3 loop reads CASSFLLTENTEAFF. The CDR3 bases are TGTGCCAGCAGTTTCCTGCTGACAGAGAACACTGAAGCTTTCTTT.

The chain joins TRBV9 to TRBJ2-3; 10 positions match TRBD2. Losses at the gene ends were 0 bases for V and 5 bases for J; bases not matched to a gene: 9. Germline CDR1 reads SGDLS; CDR2 reads YYNGEE. CDR3 length: 17 amino acids. For the CDR3, the DNA is TGTGCCAGCAGCGTAGGGGCTAGCGGGAGTTTCGGAGATACGCAGTATTTT. It codes for CASSVGASGSFGDTQYF.

The V gene is TRBV15, the J gene TRBJ2-7; D not resolved. Trimming took off 0 bases at V and 0 bases at J, with 12 bases between the two ends. Germline values: CDR1 LNHNV, CDR2 YYDKDF (reference sequence). CDR3 size: 16 residues. The CDR3 nucleotides are TGTGCCACCAGCAGAGATCAAGGGCTTAGCTCCTACGAGCAGTACTTC. As protein: CATSRDQGLSSYEQYF.

The chain combines TRBV7-2 with TRBJ2-4; the D call may be TRBD1 or TRBD2 (5 bases each). The CDR3 totals 14 residues. The germline CDR1 and CDR2 sequences are SGHTA and FQGNSA. Deletions cut 3 bases from V and 4 bases from J, with 10 bases between. The CDR3 DNA is TGTGCCAGCAGCTTGGGACCGGTTAAAAACATTCAGTACTTC. Translated: CASSLGPVKNIQYF.

Comment on this clonotype: Possible read error: a much larger clone is one base away. The chain is built from TRBV2 and TRBJ2-7; D is unclear. CDR1 and CDR2 from the germline V gene are SNHLY and FYNNEI. The CDR3 is 11 residues long. Trimming took 8 bases from V and 0 from J, leaving 5 bases between them. The CDR3 DNA is TGTGCCAGCCAATACTCCTACGAGCAGTACTTC. It yields the protein CASQYSYEQYF.